The rows below give T cell receptor beta chains drawn from one sample of a study of blood T cell repertoires in COVID-19. The data were produced by immunoSEQ multiplex PCR, yet TCRdb's version contains in-frame clones alone and is incomplete. The sample has some 250,000 clones, roughly 90% seen once. Source material: peripheral blood. These receptor sequences come from a woman in her twenties or thirties with COVID-19, enrolled during active disease. The CDR3 runs from the conserved cysteine through the conserved F or W. D genes are given only for firm matches. Rows give clone size only sometimes, using once, few, many, or a class for an expanded clone.

CDR3nt: TGTGCCAGCAGGACAGGGCCAGGAAACACCATATATTTT
CDR3aa: CASRTGPGNTIYF
j_gene: TRBJ1-3
d_gene: TRBD1
v_gene: TRBV6-4
abundance: NA

CDR3nt: TGCGCCAGCAGCAGAAACAGGGGCTCCTACGAGCAGTACTTC
CDR3aa: CASSRNRGSYEQYF
j_gene: TRBJ2-7
d_gene: TRBD1
v_gene: TRBV5-1
abundance: NA

CDR3nt: TGTGCCAGCAGTTTATGGGACACGAACACCGGGGAGCTGTTTTTT
CDR3aa: CASSLWDTNTGELFF
j_gene: TRBJ2-2
d_gene: NA
v_gene: TRBV27
abundance: NA

CDR3nt: TGTGCCAGCGAGACAGGGCCTCCAATGAACACTGAAGCTTTCTTT
CDR3aa: CASETGPPMNTEAFF
j_gene: TRBJ1-1
d_gene: TRBD1
v_gene: TRBV5-4
abundance: NA

CDR3nt: TGCGCCAGCAGCCAATCCAACAGGGGACACGAGCAGTACTTC
CDR3aa: CASSQSNRGHEQYF
j_gene: TRBJ2-7
d_gene: TRBD1
v_gene: TRBV4-1
abundance: NA

CDR3nt: TGTGCCAGCAGTGAAGCGCTCGGACAGGGTTTTGGCGGCTACACCTTC
CDR3aa: CASSEALGQGFGGYTF
j_gene: TRBJ1-2
d_gene: TRBD1
v_gene: TRBV6-1
abundance: NA

CDR3nt: TGTGCCAGCAGCTTGGAGGCCAGGGGGTGGACAGATACGCAGTATTTT
CDR3aa: CASSLEARGWTDTQYF
j_gene: TRBJ2-3
d_gene: TRBD1
v_gene: TRBV5-6
abundance: few

CDR3nt: TGTGCCAGCAGCTCCGGGTCCGGGACAGGGGTGAACGAGCAGTACTTC
CDR3aa: CASSSGSGTGVNEQYF
j_gene: TRBJ2-7
d_gene: TRBD1
v_gene: TRBV5-4
abundance: once

CDR3nt: TGTGCCAGTAGTATCGTCCCTAGCACAGATACGCAGTATTTT
CDR3aa: CASSIVPSTDTQYF
j_gene: TRBJ2-3
d_gene: NA
v_gene: TRBV19
abundance: NA

CDR3nt: TGCGCCAGCAGCCCCGCCCCCCTAGCGGACAATGAGCAGTTCTTC
CDR3aa: CASSPAPLADNEQFF
j_gene: TRBJ2-1
d_gene: TRBD2
v_gene: TRBV5-1
abundance: NA

CDR3nt: TGTGCCAGCAGCCAAGAACTAGCGGGGGGGCCGATCACCGGGGAGCTGTTTTTT
CDR3aa: CASSQELAGGPITGELFF
j_gene: TRBJ2-2
d_gene: TRBD2
v_gene: TRBV4-2
abundance: NA

CDR3nt: TGTGCCAGCAGTTACGACAGAGTGGGTGGCTACACCTTC
CDR3aa: CASSYDRVGGYTF
j_gene: TRBJ1-2
d_gene: NA
v_gene: TRBV6-6
abundance: NA

CDR3nt: TGTGCCAGCAGCTCCGGGACAGGGGGCTTTTACACTGAAGCTTTCTTT
CDR3aa: CASSSGTGGFYTEAFF
j_gene: TRBJ1-1
d_gene: TRBD1
v_gene: TRBV5-5
abundance: NA

CDR3nt: TGTGCCAGCAGCTCCGTGGACTCGAGTGTAGGCACTGAAGCTTTCTTT
CDR3aa: CASSSVDSSVGTEAFF
j_gene: TRBJ1-1
d_gene: NA
v_gene: TRBV7-6
abundance: NA

CDR3nt: TGTGCCATCAGTGGCCGGGGGAACGGGGGGGCCGAAGATACGCAGTATTTT
CDR3aa: CAISGRGNGGAEDTQYF
j_gene: TRBJ2-3
d_gene: TRBD2
v_gene: TRBV10-3
abundance: NA

CDR3nt: TGCGCCAGCAGCTTGGACAGGAATTACGAGCAGTACTTC
CDR3aa: CASSLDRNYEQYF
j_gene: TRBJ2-7
d_gene: NA
v_gene: TRBV5-1
abundance: NA

CDR3nt: TGTGCCAGCAGCTTAGGTCACAGCGGCTACACCTTC
CDR3aa: CASSLGHSGYTF
j_gene: TRBJ1-2
d_gene: NA
v_gene: TRBV13
abundance: NA

CDR3nt: TGTGCCAGCACCCCCTTGGGGCCAAACTACGAGCAGTACTTC
CDR3aa: CASTPLGPNYEQYF
j_gene: TRBJ2-7
d_gene: NA
v_gene: TRBV13
abundance: NA

CDR3nt: TGTGCCAGCAGCACCTCCTATCTAACCGGGGAGCTGTTTTTT
CDR3aa: CASSTSYLTGELFF
j_gene: TRBJ2-2
d_gene: NA
v_gene: TRBV7-9
abundance: NA

CDR3nt: TGCGCCAGCAGCCAAGAACTCCAGGGGGGATACAATGAGCAGTTCTTC
CDR3aa: CASSQELQGGYNEQFF
j_gene: TRBJ2-1
d_gene: NA
v_gene: TRBV4-1
abundance: once

CDR3nt: TGTGCCAGCAGCGCCGGGTCGTCCTACGAGCAGTACTTC
CDR3aa: CASSAGSSYEQYF
j_gene: TRBJ2-7
d_gene: NA
v_gene: TRBV7-7
abundance: NA

CDR3nt: TGTGCCAGCAGCGCGACAGGGAGCTCCTATAATTCACCCCTCCACTTT
CDR3aa: CASSATGSSYNSPLHF
j_gene: TRBJ1-6
d_gene: TRBD1
v_gene: TRBV9
abundance: NA

CDR3nt: TGTGCCAGCAGCTCCCACAGGGGACAGGGGGCGCTTAGAGAGAATACGCAGTATTTT
CDR3aa: CASSSHRGQGALRENTQYF
j_gene: TRBJ2-3
d_gene: TRBD1
v_gene: TRBV11-3
abundance: NA

CDR3nt: TGTGCCAGCAGTGAAGAATTCAGGGCTCGAGCCTACAATGAGCAGTTCTTC
CDR3aa: CASSEEFRARAYNEQFF
j_gene: TRBJ2-1
d_gene: NA
v_gene: TRBV6-1
abundance: once

CDR3nt: TGTGCCAGCAGCCTACCACGAGGGGGCGTTGAGACCCAGTACTTC
CDR3aa: CASSLPRGGVETQYF
j_gene: TRBJ2-5
d_gene: TRBD1
v_gene: TRBV7-9
abundance: NA

CDR3nt: TGTGCCAGCAGTCAGACCCCTTTAGCGGTAGTGGGGGAGACCCAGTACTTC
CDR3aa: CASSQTPLAVVGETQYF
j_gene: TRBJ2-5
d_gene: NA
v_gene: TRBV5-6
abundance: NA

CDR3nt: TGTGCCAGCAGCTTCGGGGACAGTACTAACTATGGCTACACCTTC
CDR3aa: CASSFGDSTNYGYTF
j_gene: TRBJ1-2
d_gene: TRBD1
v_gene: TRBV5-5
abundance: few

CDR3nt: TGCGCCAGCAGCTTGGGAAACAGGGATCCAATTTCACCCCTCCACTTT
CDR3aa: CASSLGNRDPISPLHF
j_gene: TRBJ1-6
d_gene: NA
v_gene: TRBV5-1
abundance: once

CDR3nt: TGTGCCAGCAGCTATGGACTGGGCTATAATTCACCCCTCCACTTT
CDR3aa: CASSYGLGYNSPLHF
j_gene: TRBJ1-6
d_gene: NA
v_gene: TRBV6-5
abundance: NA